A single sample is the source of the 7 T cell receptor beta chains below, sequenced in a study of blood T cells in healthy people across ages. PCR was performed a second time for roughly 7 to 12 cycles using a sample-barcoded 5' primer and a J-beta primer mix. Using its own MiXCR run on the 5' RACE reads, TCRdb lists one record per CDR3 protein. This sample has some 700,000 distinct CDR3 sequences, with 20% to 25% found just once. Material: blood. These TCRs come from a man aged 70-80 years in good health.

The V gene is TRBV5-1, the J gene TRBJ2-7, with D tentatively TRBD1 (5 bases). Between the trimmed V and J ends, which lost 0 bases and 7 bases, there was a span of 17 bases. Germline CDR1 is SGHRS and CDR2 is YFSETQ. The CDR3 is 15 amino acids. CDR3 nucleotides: TGCGCCAGCAGCTTGGGGCCGCAGGACATCTATGAGCAGTACGTC. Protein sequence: CASSLGPQDIYEQYV.

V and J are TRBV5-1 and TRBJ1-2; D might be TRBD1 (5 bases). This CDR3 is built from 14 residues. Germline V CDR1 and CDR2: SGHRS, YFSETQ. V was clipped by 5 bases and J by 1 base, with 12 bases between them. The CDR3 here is CASRGSTVNYGYTF. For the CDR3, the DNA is TGCGCCAGCAGGGGATCGACAGTTAACTATGGCTACACCTTC.

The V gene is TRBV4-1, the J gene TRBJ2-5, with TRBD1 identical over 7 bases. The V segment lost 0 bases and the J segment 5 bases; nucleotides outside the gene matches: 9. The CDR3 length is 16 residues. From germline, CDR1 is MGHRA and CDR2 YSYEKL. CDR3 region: CASSQDRDRPWETQYF. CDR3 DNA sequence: TGCGCCAGCAGCCAAGATCGGGACAGACCGTGGGAGACCCAGTACTTC.

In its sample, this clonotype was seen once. CDR3 DNA sequence: TGTGCCAGCAGCTTAGGACGGGCCAGGGACTATGGCTACACCTTC. Encoded protein: CASSLGRARDYGYTF. The chain uses TRBV11-2 and TRBJ1-2, with a possible D match to TRBD1 (5 bases). This CDR3 has 15 amino acids. Germline-derived CDR1 and CDR2 are SGHAT and FQNNGV. V gave up 1 base and J gave up 3 bases, with 12 bases separating them.

The CDR3 sequence: CSARGDRVEKLFF. Here the CDR3 DNA reads TGCAGTGCTAGAGGGGACAGGGTTGAAAAACTGTTTTTT. The gene calls are TRBV20-1 and TRBJ1-4, with TRBD1 matching 9 bases. The CDR3 totals 13 residues. The trim removed 1 base at V and 7 bases at J, leaving 1 base unmatched. Germline CDR1 reads DFQATT; CDR2 reads SNEGSKA (reference sequence).

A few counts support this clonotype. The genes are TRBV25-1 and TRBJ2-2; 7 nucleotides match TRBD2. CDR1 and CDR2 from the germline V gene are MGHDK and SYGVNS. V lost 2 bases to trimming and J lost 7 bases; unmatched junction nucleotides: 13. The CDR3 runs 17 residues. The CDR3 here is CASSEAPGGRLDGELFF. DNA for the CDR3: TGTGCCAGCAGTGAAGCTCCCGGGGGGAGGTTGGACGGGGAGCTGTTTTTT.

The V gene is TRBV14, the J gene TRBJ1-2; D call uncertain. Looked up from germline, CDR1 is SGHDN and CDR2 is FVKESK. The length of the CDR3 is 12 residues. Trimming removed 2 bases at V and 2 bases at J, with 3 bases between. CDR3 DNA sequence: TGTGCCAGCAGCCAAATGAACTATGGCTACACCTTC. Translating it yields CASSQMNYGYTF.